These 29 T cell receptor beta chains were all obtained from the same sample, sequenced in a study of T-cell memory formation after mild COVID-19. MiXCR, applied by TCRdb to the 5' RACE reads, yields one record per CDR3 protein. The sample lists 400,000 to 500,000 distinct CDR3 sequences, roughly 18% occurring once. The sample comprised PBMCs or a T cell subset sorted from them (not recorded which). The receptors derive from a man aged 18 to 29 who had mild COVID-19 (a few samples of this study predate the infection). Cell type and time point are not known.

This clonotype was seen more than once but under ten times. The gene calls are TRBV2 and TRBJ1-5; 10 bases fit TRBD1. Per the germline V gene, CDR1 is SNHLY and CDR2 is FYNNEI. This CDR3 is built from 15 residues. Trimming at V came to 6 bases and at J to 5 bases, leaving 7 bases not matched to a gene. CDR3 in amino acids: CASRGDRGWYQPQHF. The CDR3 nucleotides read TGTGCCAGCAGGGGGGACAGGGGCTGGTATCAGCCCCAGCATTTT.

The chain has TRBV7-9 and TRBJ1-1; D might be TRBD1 (6 bases). CDR1 SEHNR and CDR2 FQNEAQ come from the germline V gene (reference sequence). The V gene lost 5 bases and the J gene lost 3 bases, with 13 bases spanning the gap. This CDR3 contains 14 residues. The CDR3 loop is CASSRTGTHTEAFF. The CDR3 nucleotides read TGTGCCAGCAGCCGAACAGGGACTCACACTGAAGCTTTCTTT.

The V call is TRBV6-5, the J call TRBJ1-6; no firm D call. The CDR3 contains 14 residues. Trimming cost V 7 bases and J 10 bases, with 17 bases left between them. The germline CDR1 and CDR2 sequences are MNHEY and SVGAGI. The CDR3 nucleotides read TGTGCCAGCACCCCGGGCGGTCAAGAGTCACCCCTCCACTTT. Residues: CASTPGGQESPLHF.

The V and J genes are TRBV18 and TRBJ2-2; D not certain. CDR1 KGHSH and CDR2 LQKENI come from the germline V gene. The CDR3 loop spans 13 amino acids. The V end lost 0 bases, the J end lost 9 bases, and 8 bases lay between the germline ends. CDR3 protein: CASSPPGKRELFF. The CDR3 DNA follows: TGTGCCAGCTCACCACCGGGGAAAAGGGAGCTGTTTTTT.

V gene TRBV7-2 combines with J gene TRBJ2-1; 9 bases map to TRBD2. With 7 bases clipped from V and 9 bases from J, the junction kept 13 bases outside the gene matches. CDR3 length: 15 amino acids. Germline CDR1 reads SGHTA; CDR2 reads FQGNSA. CDR3 in amino acids: CASKRGASPGGEQFF. CDR3 DNA sequence: TGTGCCAGCAAGCGGGGGGCCTCCCCGGGGGGTGAGCAGTTCTTC. Based on the CDR3 plus reference TRBV7-2 and TRBJ2-1, the full variable domain is GAGVSQSPSNKVTEKGKDVELRCDPISGHTALYWYRQSLGQGLEFLIYFQGNSAPDKSGLPSDRFSAERTGGSVSTLTIQRTQQEDSAVYLCASKRGASPGGEQFFGPGTRLTVL.

This clonotype was counted a few times. CDR3 nucleotide sequence: TGTGCCACCAGTGATCCATCCGGGACAGGGAGGTCCGGGGAGCTGTTTTTT. Protein: CATSDPSGTGRSGELFF. This sequence joins TRBV24-1 and TRBJ2-2, with TRBD1 matching over 9 bases. After removal of 3 bases from V and 6 bases from J, the junction contained 10 bases not matched to a gene. This CDR3 is 17 amino acids long. Germline-derived CDR1 and CDR2 are KGHDR and SFDVKD.

This clonotype was detected many times. CDR3 coding DNA: TGCGCCAGCAGCCGCGGTCCGGGGGGCCATACTGGTTTGGGCAATGAGCAGTTCTTC. Translation: CASSRGPGGHTGLGNEQFF. The V gene is TRBV5-1, the J gene TRBJ2-1; possible D gene TRBD2, 7 bases. The germline V and J ends were trimmed by 4 bases and 6 bases, with 29 bases remaining between them. The CDR3 has 19 residues. Germline lookup yields CDR1 SGHRS and CDR2 YFSETQ.

In nucleotides, the CDR3 is TGTGCCAGCGGGGTTGCCAAAAACATTCAGTACTTC. Its protein product is CASGVAKNIQYF. The rearrangement joins TRBV12-3 or TRBV12-4 to TRBJ2-4; D not certain. The CDR3 loop spans 12 amino acids. Trimming stripped 8 bases from V and 1 base from J, with 6 bases between.

In this sample, this clonotype turned up many times. The rearrangement joins TRBV24-1 to TRBJ2-3; no firm D call. The ends were cut back, 3 bases at V and 0 bases at J, with 6 bases in the middle. The CDR3 totals 14 residues. Looked up from germline, CDR1 is KGHDR and CDR2 is SFDVKD. The CDR3 region is CATSDQLSTDTQYF. The CDR3, as DNA: TGTGCCACCAGTGATCAGCTCAGCACAGATACGCAGTATTTT.

Only a few counts were recorded for this clonotype. The chain is built from TRBV2 and TRBJ2-5; perhaps TRBD1 as D (5 bases). The CDR3 runs to 13 residues. Trimming shortened V by 7 bases and J by 5 bases, and 14 bases separated the two germline ends. In germline, CDR1 is SNHLY, CDR2 FYNNEI. CDR3: CASTLWGWETQYF. CDR3 nucleotide sequence: TGTGCCAGCACCCTGTGGGGCTGGGAGACCCAGTACTTC.

In regard to this clonotype: Sequence at one end of the junction differs from germline and may be a read error. The chain is built from TRBV7-7 and TRBJ1-2; D is unclear. This CDR3 contains 17 residues. Germline V CDR1 and CDR2: SSHAT, FNYEAQ (reference sequence). The CDR3 bases are TGTGCTAGCAGCAAAGAGGGTGCCCTCCACTGTAACTATGGCTACACCTTC. As protein: CASSKEGALHCNYGYTF.

This clonotype was detected only a few times. The genes are TRBV4-1 and TRBJ2-1; perhaps D is TRBD1 or TRBD2 (5 bases each). V lost 4 bases and J 3 bases, leaving 16 bases between the germline ends. The CDR3 has 16 residues. The germline gives CDR1 MGHRA, CDR2 YSYEKL. For the CDR3, the DNA is TGCGCCAGCAGCCGTGGGAGTTCACAGGACTACAATGAGCAGTTCTTC. Protein sequence: CASSRGSSQDYNEQFF.

As to this clonotype: This may come from a read error, since a much larger clone is one base off. J is TRBJ2-5 and V is TRBV5-1, with D unclear. Per the germline V gene, CDR1 is SGHRS and CDR2 is YFSETQ. This CDR3 spans 12 amino acids. CDR3 sequence: CASSLGPENQYF. The DNA for the CDR3 is TGCGCCAGCAGCTTGGGTCCTGAGAACCAGTACTTC.

The sample holds a few counts of this clonotype. The J gene is TRBJ2-7, the V gene TRBV7-2; D is undetermined. With 2 bases removed from V and 1 base from J, the gap between germline ends came to 6 bases. CDR3 length: 13 amino acids. CDR1 is SGHTA, CDR2 FQGNSA, per germline. The CDR3 DNA is TGTGCCAGCAGCTTACTGGGTTCCTACGAGCAGTACGTC. Its translation: CASSLLGSYEQYV.

The chain couples TRBV28 to TRBJ2-3; 12 positions agree with TRBD1. Germline V gene lookup returns CDR1 MDHEN and CDR2 SYDVKM. J gave up 6 bases and V 6 bases, and 10 bases lay outside the gene matches. The CDR3 extends over 16 amino acids. The chain's CDR3 is CASRRDRGLSWDTQYF. The CDR3 nucleotides are TGTGCCAGCAGACGGGACAGGGGGCTATCATGGGATACGCAGTATTTT.

V gene TRBV7-2 combines with J gene TRBJ2-4; D is unresolved. Trimming stripped 2 bases from V and 0 bases from J, with 11 bases between. Germline CDR1 is SGHTA and CDR2 is FQGNSA. The CDR3 has 16 residues. CDR3 in amino acids: CASSLFQAVAKNIQYF. The CDR3 region has the DNA TGTGCCAGCAGCTTATTCCAGGCCGTAGCCAAAAACATTCAGTACTTC. Complete variable domain (other parts from reference TRBV7-2 and TRBJ2-4): GAGVSQSPSNKVTEKGKDVELRCDPISGHTALYWYRQSLGQGLEFLIYFQGNSAPDKSGLPSDRFSAERTGGSVSTLTIQRTQQEDSAVYLCASSLFQAVAKNIQYFGAGTRLSVL.

The chain couples TRBV5-6 to TRBJ2-2; 7 bases line up with TRBD1. The CDR3 loop spans 16 amino acids. With V trimmed by 6 bases and J by 4 bases, 12 bases remained unmatched. Germline lookup yields CDR1 SGHDT and CDR2 YYEEEE. CDR3 sequence (DNA): TGTGCCAGCACCTCGCGGGTGACAGGGCCCACCGGGGAGCTGTTTTTT. Its protein product is CASTSRVTGPTGELFF.

This clonotype was detected a few times. The V and J genes are TRBV7-8 and TRBJ1-6, with D possibly matching TRBD1 (6 bases). The CDR3 covers 13 residues. Trimming took 1 base from V and 10 from J, leaving 8 bases between them. Germline loops: CDR1 SGHVS, CDR2 FQNEAQ. The CDR3: CASSLGQESPLHF. CDR3 nucleotide sequence: TGTGCCAGCAGCTTAGGACAGGAGTCACCCCTCCACTTT. Based on the CDR3 plus reference TRBV7-8 and TRBJ1-6, the full variable domain is GAGVSQSPRYKVAKRGQDVALRCDPISGHVSLFWYQQALGQGPEFLTYFQNEAQLDKSGLPSDRFFAERPEGSVSTLKIQRTQQEDSAVYLCASSLGQESPLHFGNGTRLTVT.

This clonotype appeared a few times. The gene calls are TRBV10-3 and TRBJ1-3, with D unresolved. V dropped 4 bases and J dropped 0 bases, with 13 bases sitting between them. There are 16 residues in the CDR3. Germline V CDR1 and CDR2: ENHRY, SYGVKD. The CDR3 coding sequence is TGTGCCATCAGTGCGAGGCCTGACCACTCTGGAAACACCATATATTTT. This codes for CAISARPDHSGNTIYF.

This chain uses TRBV4-3 with TRBJ2-6, with a possible D match to TRBD2 (5 bases). Germline lookup yields CDR1 LGHNA and CDR2 YSLEER. Between the trimmed V and J ends, which lost 4 bases and 0 bases, there was a span of 13 bases. CDR3 length equals 17 residues. CDR3 coding DNA: TGCGCCAGCAGCCTCCGGGTGGGGAGCTCTGGGGCCAACGTCCTGACTTTC. Amino acid sequence: CASSLRVGSSGANVLTF.

In DNA, the CDR3 is TGTGCCTGGAGTGTACTGTGGGGCCCCCAGACCCAGTACTTC. Translating gives CAWSVLWGPQTQYF. The gene calls are TRBV30 and TRBJ2-5; possibly TRBD1 for D (5 bases). Trimming removed 0 bases at V and 6 bases at J, with 14 bases between. The germline V gene has CDR1 GTSNPN and CDR2 SVGIG (reference sequence). CDR3 length: 14 residues.

This clonotype was seen a handful of times. The rearrangement joins TRBV2 to TRBJ2-3; D might be TRBD2 (5 bases). The CDR3 is made up of 14 amino acids. With 5 bases removed from V and 0 bases from J, the gap between germline ends came to 9 bases. Germline CDR1 reads SNHLY; CDR2 reads FYNNEI. Written as DNA, the CDR3 is TGTGCCAGCAGTAATAGGAGGAGCACAGATACGCAGTATTTT. It specifies CASSNRRSTDTQYF.

This clonotype was found a few times. The chain uses TRBV14 and TRBJ2-7; TRBD1 or TRBD2 may be the D gene (5 bases each). Between the trimmed V and J ends, which lost 4 bases and 2 bases, there was a span of 9 bases. Germline lookup yields CDR1 SGHDN and CDR2 FVKESK. This CDR3 is 13 amino acids long. The CDR3 region is CASSLGAPYEQYF. DNA for the CDR3: TGTGCCAGCAGCCTCGGGGCTCCCTACGAGCAGTACTTC.

This clonotype was counted between two and nine times. V is TRBV27 and J is TRBJ2-3; D could derive from TRBD1 or TRBD2 (5 bases each). Trimming shortened V by 3 bases and J by 4 bases, and 14 bases separated the two germline ends. The CDR3 is 15 amino acids. Per germline, CDR1 MNHEY and CDR2 SMNVEV (reference sequence). The CDR3: CASSFQVVGADTQYF. Here the CDR3 DNA reads TGTGCCAGCAGTTTTCAGGTGGTGGGGGCAGATACGCAGTATTTT.

Many counts were recorded for this clonotype. The rearrangement links TRBV24-1 to TRBJ2-2; D is undetermined. V lost 2 bases and J lost 0, with 3 bases in between. The CDR3 is 14 amino acids. The V gene's germline CDR1 is KGHDR and CDR2 SFDVKD. The CDR3 protein is CATSDWTNTGELFF. The CDR3 DNA sequence: TGTGCCACCAGTGATTGGACGAACACCGGGGAGCTGTTTTTT.

This clonotype has only a few counts. The genes are TRBV7-2 and TRBJ2-7; 9 bases are a match to TRBD2. The CDR3 extends over 16 amino acids. The junction had 12 bases not matched to a gene; V was cut back by 5 bases and J by 4 bases. Germline lookup yields CDR1 SGHTA and CDR2 FQGNSA. The CDR3 spells CASSLRAGGNWYEQYF. DNA for the CDR3: TGTGCCAGCAGCCTGAGAGCGGGGGGCAACTGGTACGAGCAGTACTTC.

The gene calls are TRBV9 and TRBJ2-2; D may be TRBD2 (7 bases). Trimming removed 7 bases from V and 4 bases from J, with 17 bases in between. CDR1 is SGDLS, CDR2 YYNGEE, per germline. The CDR3 sequence is 15 residues long. The CDR3 DNA reads TGTGCCAGCTCCCGAGAAGGGGGGGGCACCGGGGAGCTGTTTTTT. It is translated as CASSREGGGTGELFF.

This clonotype was found many times. The rearrangement joins TRBV5-5 to TRBJ2-1; D remains ambiguous. The V gene lost 3 bases and the J gene lost 7 bases, with 8 bases spanning the gap. Germline CDR1 reads SGHKS; CDR2 reads YYEKEE (reference sequence). The CDR3 consists of 12 residues. As DNA, the CDR3 is TGTGCCAGCAGCTCGGTCCTGAATGAGCAGTTCTTC. Its translation is CASSSVLNEQFF. Drawing the rest from reference TRBV5-5 and TRBJ2-1, the complete variable domain is DAGVTQSPTHLIKTRGQQVTLRCSPISGHKSVSWYQQVLGQGPQFIFQYYEKEERGRGNFPDRFSARQFPNYSSELNVNALLLGDSALYLCASSSVLNEQFFGPGTRLTVL.

The CDR3 nucleotides read TGTGCCAGCAGCCGAGCGAGGTTCGCTAATTCACCCCTCCACTTT. The encoded protein is CASSRARFANSPLHF. This chain uses TRBV6-2 or TRBV6-3 with TRBJ1-6, with D unclear. With 6 bases removed from V and 6 bases from J, the gap between germline ends came to 15 bases. This CDR3 contains 15 residues. Per the germline V gene, CDR1 is MNHEY and CDR2 is SVGEGT.